The entry that follows covers one T cell receptor beta chain sequence. TCRdb's table, derived via immunoSEQ multiplex PCR, lists solely in-frame clones and lacks some. The sample consists of 74,000 or so clones, around 96% of them appearing once. These data come from a study of technical replicates of blood from a few donors. The germline gives CDR1 LNHDA, CDR2 SQIVND (reference sequence). With 10 bases removed from V and 4 bases from J, the gap between germline ends came to 16 bases. CDR3 length: 13 amino acids. Sequencing used T cells isolated from PBMCs. This clonotype was obtained from a human donor in good health. The rearrangement joins TRBV19 to TRBJ1-2, with a possible D match to TRBD1 (6 bases). This CDR3 reads CATRQEFGYGYTF. The CDR3 bases are TGTGCCACCCGACAGGAGTTCGGCTATGGCTACACCTTC.